This TCR beta chain was identified during a study of OX40 agonist ivuxolimab in advanced cancers. Study overall: Each patient was given ivuxolimab into a vein every 2 weeks, at 0.01 to 10 mg/kg. Study-level points and caveats: More expanded clones were seen, on average, in CD8+ T cells than in CD4+.

Details on this clone: Its antigen is still unknown.

Profiled with immunoSEQ multiplex PCR; TCRdb holds only in-frame clones, not every one. The repertoire consists of 98,000 or so clones, with 89% occurring once and the leading ten covering 0.3% to 0.4%. Germline trimming cut 3 bases from V and 7 bases from J; bases unmatched to any gene: 9. The CDR3 has 15 amino acids. Germline CDR1 LNHDA, CDR2 SQIVND (reference sequence). With baseline, cycle 4 day 1, and cycle 7 day 1 as timepoints, blood was sampled. The input for sequencing was CD4+ or CD8+ T cells sorted from blood, taken in a trial of the OX40 agonist ivuxolimab. The sequence was collected from an adult with an advanced solid tumor such as melanoma, head and neck, liver or kidney cancer. The chain uses TRBV19 and TRBJ2-7; TRBD2 agrees at 10 bases. CDR3 nucleotides: TGTGCCAGTAGTATTACTAGCGGGATCTCGAGGGAGCAGTACTTC. Translated: CASSITSGISREQYF.